The sequence of this TCR beta chain was determined in a study of cytomegalovirus exposure and HLA in healthy donors. CDR1 and CDR2 (germline): SGHRS, YFSETQ. This CDR3 contains 13 residues. The ends were cut back, 4 bases at V and 3 bases at J, with 11 bases in the middle. PCR was performed using 60 Vbeta and 13 Jbeta primers. Authors' analysis steps: Among the unique TCR beta chains that a later analysis counted, roughly 80 million in all, 9.5 million to 11 million were shared. TCRdb's copy holds only in-frame clones and misses some; the assay was immunoSEQ multiplex PCR. From that table come the V and J calls and clone size; the DNA was used to work out D and trimming. The table has 150,000 or so clones, roughly 80% seen once. Study results and limitations: No immune exposure information besides CMV serostatus was available.

With respect to this clone: Its specificity is not known.

Sequenced material: PBMCs. The V and J genes are TRBV5-1 and TRBJ2-7, with D possibly being TRBD1 (6 bases). The clonotype originates from a man in his forties in good health and CMV-seropositive. In DNA, the CDR3 is TGCGCCAGCAGCGCTAGGGGGAGCTACGAGCAGTACTTC. It translates to CASSARGSYEQYF.